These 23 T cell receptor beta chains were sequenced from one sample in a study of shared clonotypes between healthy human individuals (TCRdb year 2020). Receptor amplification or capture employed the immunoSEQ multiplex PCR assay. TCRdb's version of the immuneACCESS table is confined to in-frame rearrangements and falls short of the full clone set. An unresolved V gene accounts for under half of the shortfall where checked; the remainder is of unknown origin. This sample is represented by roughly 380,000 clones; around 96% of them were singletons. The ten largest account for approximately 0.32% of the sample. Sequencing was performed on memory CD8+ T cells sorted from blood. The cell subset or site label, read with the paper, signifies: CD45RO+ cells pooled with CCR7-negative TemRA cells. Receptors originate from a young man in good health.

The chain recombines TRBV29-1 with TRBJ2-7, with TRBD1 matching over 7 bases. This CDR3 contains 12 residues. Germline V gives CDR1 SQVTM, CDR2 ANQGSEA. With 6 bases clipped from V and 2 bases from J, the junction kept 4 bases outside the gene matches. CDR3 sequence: CSVAGGAYEQYF. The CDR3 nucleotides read TGCAGCGTGGCAGGGGGAGCCTACGAGCAGTACTTC.

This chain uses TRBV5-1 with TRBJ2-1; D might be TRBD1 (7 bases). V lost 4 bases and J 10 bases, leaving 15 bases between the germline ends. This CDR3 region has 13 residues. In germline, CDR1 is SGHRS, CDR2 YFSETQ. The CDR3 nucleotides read TGCGCCAGCAGCCCCACCGGAGGGGGCGAGCAGTTCTTC. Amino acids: CASSPTGGGEQFF.

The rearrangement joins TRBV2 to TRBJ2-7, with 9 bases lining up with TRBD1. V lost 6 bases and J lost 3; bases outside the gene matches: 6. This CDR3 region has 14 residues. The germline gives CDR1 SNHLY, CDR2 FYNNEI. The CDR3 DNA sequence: TGTGCCAGCAGCTACGGACAGGGGCTCTACGAGCAGTACTTC. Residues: CASSYGQGLYEQYF.

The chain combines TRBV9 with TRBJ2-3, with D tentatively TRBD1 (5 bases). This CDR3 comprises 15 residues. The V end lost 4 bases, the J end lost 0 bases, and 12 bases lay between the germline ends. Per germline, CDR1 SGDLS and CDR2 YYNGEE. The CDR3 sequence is CASSSRQTSTDTQYF. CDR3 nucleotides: TGTGCCAGCAGCTCCAGACAGACTAGCACAGATACGCAGTATTTT.

The CDR3 region has the DNA TGTGCCTGGAGTCCGCAGGGGGGCGCTCAGCCCCAGCATTTT. Encoded protein: CAWSPQGGAQPQHF. The chain links TRBV30 to TRBJ1-5; 7 bases line up with TRBD1. Germline loops: CDR1 GTSNPN, CDR2 SVGIG (reference sequence). J was trimmed by 6 bases and V by 2 bases; bases with no gene match: 7. The CDR3 covers 14 residues.

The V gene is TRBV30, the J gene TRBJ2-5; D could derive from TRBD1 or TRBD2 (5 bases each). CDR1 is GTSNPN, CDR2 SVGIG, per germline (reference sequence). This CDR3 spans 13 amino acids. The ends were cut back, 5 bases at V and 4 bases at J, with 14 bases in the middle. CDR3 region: CAWRTPGTETQYF. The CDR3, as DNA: TGTGCCTGGCGGACCCCAGGGACAGAGACCCAGTACTTC.

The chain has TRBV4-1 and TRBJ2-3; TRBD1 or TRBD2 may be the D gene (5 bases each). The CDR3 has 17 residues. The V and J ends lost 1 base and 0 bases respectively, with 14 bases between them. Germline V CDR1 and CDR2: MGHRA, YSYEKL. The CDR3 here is CASSQGLGGRSTDTQYF. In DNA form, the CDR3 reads TGCGCCAGCAGCCAAGGCCTTGGGGGACGGAGCACAGATACGCAGTATTTT.

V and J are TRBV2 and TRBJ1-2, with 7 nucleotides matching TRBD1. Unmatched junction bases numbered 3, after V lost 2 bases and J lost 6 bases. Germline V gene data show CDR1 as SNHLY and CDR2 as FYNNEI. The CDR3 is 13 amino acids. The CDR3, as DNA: TGTGCCAGCAGTGAATCGGGGACAGATGGCTACACCTTC. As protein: CASSESGTDGYTF.

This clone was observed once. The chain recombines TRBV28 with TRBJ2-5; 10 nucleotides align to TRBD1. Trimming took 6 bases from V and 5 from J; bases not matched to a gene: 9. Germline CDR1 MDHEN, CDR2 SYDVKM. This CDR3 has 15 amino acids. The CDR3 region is CASRSSGQGSETQYF. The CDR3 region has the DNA TGTGCCAGCAGATCCTCGGGACAGGGGAGTGAGACCCAGTACTTC.

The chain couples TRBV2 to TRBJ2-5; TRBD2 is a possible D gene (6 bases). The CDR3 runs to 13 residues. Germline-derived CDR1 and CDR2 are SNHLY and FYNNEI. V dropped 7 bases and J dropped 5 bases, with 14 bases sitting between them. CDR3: CASIAGYGETQYF. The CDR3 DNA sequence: TGTGCCAGCATTGCGGGATATGGGGAGACCCAGTACTTC.

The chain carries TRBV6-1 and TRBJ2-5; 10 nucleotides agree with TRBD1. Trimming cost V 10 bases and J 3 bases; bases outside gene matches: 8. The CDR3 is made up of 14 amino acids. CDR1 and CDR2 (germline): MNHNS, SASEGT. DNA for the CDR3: TGTGCCATCCGGGACAGGGGCCGTAAAGAGACCCAGTACTTC. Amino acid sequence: CAIRDRGRKETQYF.

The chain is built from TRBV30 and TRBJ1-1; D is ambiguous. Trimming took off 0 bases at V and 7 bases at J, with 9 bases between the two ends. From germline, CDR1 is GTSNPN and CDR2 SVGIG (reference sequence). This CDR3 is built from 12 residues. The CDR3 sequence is CAWSVLVSEAFF. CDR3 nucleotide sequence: TGTGCCTGGAGTGTACTGGTCAGTGAAGCTTTCTTT.

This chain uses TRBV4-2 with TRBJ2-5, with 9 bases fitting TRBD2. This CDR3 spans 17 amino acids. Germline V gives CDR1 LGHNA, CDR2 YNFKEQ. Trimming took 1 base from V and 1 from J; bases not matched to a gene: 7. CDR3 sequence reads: CASSQGWGGRAQETQYF. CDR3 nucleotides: TGTGCCAGCAGCCAAGGGTGGGGCGGGAGGGCCCAAGAGACCCAGTACTTC.

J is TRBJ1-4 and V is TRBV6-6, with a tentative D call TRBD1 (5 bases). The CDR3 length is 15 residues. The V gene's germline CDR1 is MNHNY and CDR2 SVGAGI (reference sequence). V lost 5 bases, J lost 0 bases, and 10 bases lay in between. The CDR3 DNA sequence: TGTGCCAGCAGTCGTGACAGCGCAACTAATGAAAAACTGTTTTTT. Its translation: CASSRDSATNEKLFF.

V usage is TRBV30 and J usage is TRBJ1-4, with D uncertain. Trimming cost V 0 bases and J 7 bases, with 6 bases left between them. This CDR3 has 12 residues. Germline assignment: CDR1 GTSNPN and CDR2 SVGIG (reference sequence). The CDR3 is CAWSVSSEKLFF. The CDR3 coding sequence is TGTGCCTGGAGTGTATCGAGTGAAAAACTGTTTTTT.

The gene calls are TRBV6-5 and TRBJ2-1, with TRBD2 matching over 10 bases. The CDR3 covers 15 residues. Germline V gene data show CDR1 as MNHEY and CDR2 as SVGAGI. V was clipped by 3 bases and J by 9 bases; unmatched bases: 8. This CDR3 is CASSYYRTSGGEQFF. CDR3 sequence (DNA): TGTGCCAGCAGTTATTACCGGACTAGCGGTGGTGAGCAGTTCTTC.

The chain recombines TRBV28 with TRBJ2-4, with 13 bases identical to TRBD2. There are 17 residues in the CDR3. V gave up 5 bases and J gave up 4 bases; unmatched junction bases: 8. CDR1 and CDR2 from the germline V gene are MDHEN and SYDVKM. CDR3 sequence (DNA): TGTGCCAGCAGTATTCAACTAGCGGGAGGGTTGAAAAACATTCAGTACTTC. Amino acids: CASSIQLAGGLKNIQYF.

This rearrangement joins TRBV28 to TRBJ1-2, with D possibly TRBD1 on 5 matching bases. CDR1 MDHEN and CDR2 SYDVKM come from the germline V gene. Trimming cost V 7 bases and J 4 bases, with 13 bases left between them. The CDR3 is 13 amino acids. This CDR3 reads CASTFTGGYGYTF. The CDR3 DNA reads TGTGCCAGCACCTTTACCGGGGGCTATGGCTACACCTTC.

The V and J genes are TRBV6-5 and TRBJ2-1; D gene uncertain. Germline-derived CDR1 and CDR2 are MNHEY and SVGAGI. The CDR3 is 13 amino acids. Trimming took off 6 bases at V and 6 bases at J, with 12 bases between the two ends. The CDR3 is CASRSSKRNEQFF. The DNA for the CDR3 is TGTGCCAGCAGATCATCGAAGCGCAATGAGCAGTTCTTC.

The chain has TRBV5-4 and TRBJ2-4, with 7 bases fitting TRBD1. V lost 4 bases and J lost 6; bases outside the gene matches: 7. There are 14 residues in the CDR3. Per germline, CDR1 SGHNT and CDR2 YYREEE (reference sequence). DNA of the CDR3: TGTGCCAGCAGCGCCTGGGACAGCACAAACATTCAGTACTTC. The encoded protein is CASSAWDSTNIQYF.

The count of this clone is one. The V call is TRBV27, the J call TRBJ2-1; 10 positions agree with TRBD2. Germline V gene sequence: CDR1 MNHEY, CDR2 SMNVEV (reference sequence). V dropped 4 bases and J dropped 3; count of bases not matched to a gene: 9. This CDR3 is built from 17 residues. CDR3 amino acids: CASSSSTLAGVYNEQFF. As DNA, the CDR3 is TGTGCCAGCAGTTCAAGCACTCTAGCGGGAGTCTACAATGAGCAGTTCTTC.

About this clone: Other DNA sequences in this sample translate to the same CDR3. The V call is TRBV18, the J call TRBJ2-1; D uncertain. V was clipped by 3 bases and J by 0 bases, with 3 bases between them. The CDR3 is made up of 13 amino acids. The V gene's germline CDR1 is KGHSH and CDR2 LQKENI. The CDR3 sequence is CASSPSSYNEQFF. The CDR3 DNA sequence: TGTGCCAGCTCACCCAGCTCCTACAATGAGCAGTTCTTC. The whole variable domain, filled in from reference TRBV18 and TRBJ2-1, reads NAGVMQNPRHLVRRRGQEARLRCSPMKGHSHVYWYRQLPEEGLKFMVYLQKENIIDESGMPKERFSAEFPKEGPSILRIQQVVRGDSAAYFCASSPSSYNEQFFGPGTRLTVL.

CDR3 loop: CASSQVRRTELKYGYTF. CDR3 DNA sequence: TGCGCCAGCAGCCAAGTACGTCGTACGGAGCTTAAGTATGGCTACACCTTC. This chain links TRBV4-1 with TRBJ1-2; D is ambiguous. V dropped 1 base and J dropped 5 bases, with 20 bases sitting between them. From germline, CDR1 is MGHRA and CDR2 YSYEKL. The CDR3 is made up of 17 amino acids.